This T cell receptor beta chain was documented in a study of post-analysis software for immune sequencing data. V lost 3 bases and J 4 bases, leaving 28 bases between the germline ends. Looked up from germline, CDR1 is DFQATT and CDR2 is SNEGSKA (reference sequence). CDR3 size: 19 residues. As for this clonotype: As yet, its antigen is unknown.

General study points: TRBV5-6, TRBV5-1 and TRBV20-1 were among five TRBV segments more frequent in patients than controls.

cDNA libraries of TCR beta carried unique molecular identifiers. A population of roughly 1 to 11 million T cells gave rise to about half a million cDNA molecules. TCRdb passed the PCR reads through MiXCR, listing each CDR3 protein once. The sample has about 430,000 distinct CDR3 sequences, 30% to 45% seen once. The clonotype was recovered from a girl aged 2 to 10 with multiple sclerosis. The sequencing sample was made of blood. The chain links TRBV20-1 to TRBJ2-1; perhaps D is TRBD1 or TRBD2 (6 bases each). The CDR3 spells CSARRRDKPLSGSYNEQFF. Here the CDR3 DNA reads TGCAGTGCTAGGAGGAGGGACAAGCCCTTGAGCGGCTCTTACAATGAGCAGTTCTTC.